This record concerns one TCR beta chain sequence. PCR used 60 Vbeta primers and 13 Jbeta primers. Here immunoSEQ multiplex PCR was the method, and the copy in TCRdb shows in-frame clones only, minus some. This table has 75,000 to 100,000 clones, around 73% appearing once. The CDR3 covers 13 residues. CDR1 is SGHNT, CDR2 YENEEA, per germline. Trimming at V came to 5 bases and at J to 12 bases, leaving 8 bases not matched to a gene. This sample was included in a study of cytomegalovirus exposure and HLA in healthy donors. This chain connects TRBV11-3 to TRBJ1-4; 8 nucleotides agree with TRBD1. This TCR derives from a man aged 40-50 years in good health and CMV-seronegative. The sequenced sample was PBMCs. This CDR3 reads CASSRTGKTELFF. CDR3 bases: TGTGCCAGCAGCCGGACAGGGAAGACGGAACTGTTTTTT.